Shown below are 13 T cell receptor beta chains from a single sample sequenced in a study of OX40 agonist ivuxolimab in advanced cancers. Profiling relied on immunoSEQ multiplex PCR, and the TCRdb table lists in-frame clones only, not all of them. Seen here are around 73,000 clones, approximately 90% observed once, and the top ten hold 9.5% to 13%. The sequencing here drew on CD4+ or CD8+ T cells sorted from blood, taken in a trial of the OX40 agonist ivuxolimab. These receptors originate from an adult with an advanced solid tumor such as melanoma, head and neck, liver or kidney cancer.

The rearrangement links TRBV2 to TRBJ2-1; no clear D. Trimming took 0 bases from V and 0 from J, leaving 3 bases between them. The CDR3 has 14 amino acids. CDR1 and CDR2 from the germline V gene are SNHLY and FYNNEI. The CDR3 protein is CASSEAGSYNEQFF. The CDR3 DNA reads as TGTGCCAGCAGTGAAGCGGGCTCCTACAATGAGCAGTTCTTC.

This chain links TRBV2 with TRBJ1-5; D is uncertain. Trimming took 6 bases from V and 4 from J, leaving 7 bases between them. Germline V gene sequence: CDR1 SNHLY, CDR2 FYNNEI. The CDR3 runs 12 residues. The CDR3 DNA sequence: TGTGCCAGCAGGGCCGGAAATCAGCCCCAGCATTTT. The encoded protein is CASRAGNQPQHF.

V is TRBV6-6 and J is TRBJ1-3; D remains unclear. CDR3 length equals 16 residues. The germline gives CDR1 MNHNY, CDR2 SVGAGI (reference sequence). With 2 bases removed from V and 0 bases from J, the gap between germline ends came to 11 bases. The CDR3 region has the DNA TGTGCCAGCAGTTACGAGCAGGCCGGCTCTGGAAACACCATATATTTT. Its translation: CASSYEQAGSGNTIYF.

The J gene is TRBJ1-2, the V gene TRBV5-6; D is perhaps TRBD1 (5 bases). Per germline, CDR1 SGHDT and CDR2 YYEEEE. Trimming cost V 4 bases and J 4 bases, with 17 bases left between them. The CDR3 sequence is 15 residues long. The CDR3 spells CASSVGRRAGYGYTF. CDR3 DNA: TGTGCCAGCAGCGTGGGACGCCGTGCGGGCTATGGCTACACCTTC.

DNA for the CDR3: TGTGCCAGCAGCTTAGAGGGAGGACTTGGGGGAATCCCCTACGAGCAGTACTTC. This sequence encodes CASSLEGGLGGIPYEQYF. The chain combines TRBV7-9 with TRBJ2-7; D might be TRBD2 (6 bases). This CDR3 is built from 18 residues. Trimming pared 1 base from V and 2 bases from J, leaving 21 bases between. Per the germline V gene, CDR1 is SEHNR and CDR2 is FQNEAQ (reference sequence).

V is TRBV9 and J is TRBJ2-1; 8 nucleotides align to TRBD2. CDR3 size: 16 residues. CDR1 is SGDLS, CDR2 YYNGEE, per germline. V lost 0 bases and J lost 3; bases outside the gene matches: 5. The CDR3 spells CASSVGAGAGYNEQFF. The DNA for the CDR3 is TGTGCCAGCAGCGTAGGAGCGGGAGCCGGCTACAATGAGCAGTTCTTC.

The V gene is TRBV27, the J gene TRBJ2-2; D gene ambiguous. Trimming took off 3 bases at V and 6 bases at J, with 14 bases between the two ends. CDR3 size: 15 residues. The germline gives CDR1 MNHEY, CDR2 SMNVEV (reference sequence). CDR3: CASSFSRVSAGELFF. CDR3 coding DNA: TGTGCCAGCAGTTTTTCCAGAGTATCGGCCGGGGAGCTGTTTTTT.

The rearrangement uses TRBV7-9 and TRBJ1-2; perhaps TRBD1 as D (6 bases). The V and J ends lost 0 bases and 0 bases respectively, with 17 bases between them. The CDR3 spans 18 residues. Germline CDR1 is SEHNR and CDR2 is FQNEAQ (reference sequence). The CDR3: CASSLAPGVPGANYGYTF. The CDR3 DNA reads TGTGCCAGCAGCTTAGCCCCAGGGGTTCCCGGGGCTAACTATGGCTACACCTTC.

This chain connects TRBV6-5 to TRBJ2-3; D not resolved. This CDR3 comprises 12 residues. V was pared by 5 bases and J by 6 bases, with 9 bases between. Germline CDR1 and CDR2: MNHEY and SVGAGI. CDR3 DNA sequence: TGTGCCAGCAGTCCCTCTAGGGATACGCAGTATTTT. Its translation is CASSPSRDTQYF.

The chain has TRBV7-8 and TRBJ1-3, with unresolved D. Germline V lookup: CDR1 SGHVS, CDR2 FQNEAQ. CDR3 size: 14 residues. Trimming cost V 1 base and J 0 bases, with 4 bases left between them. Here the CDR3 DNA reads TGTGCCAGCAGCTTAGGGGGCTCTGGAAACACCATATATTTT. Translation gives CASSLGGSGNTIYF.

The sample holds one count of this clone. The gene calls are TRBV4-2 and TRBJ2-5; 13 nucleotides match TRBD2. Germline CDR1 LGHNA, CDR2 YNFKEQ. J was trimmed by 5 bases and V by 1 base; bases with no gene match: 10. The CDR3 contains 18 residues. The CDR3 DNA reads TGTGCCAGCAGCCAAGCCCCTACTAGCGGGAGGGCCTACGAGACCCAGTACTTC. It translates to CASSQAPTSGRAYETQYF.

This clone was detected only a few times. In the same sample, other DNA sequences code for this CDR3. This chain connects TRBV5-1 to TRBJ1-6, with 7 bases aligning to TRBD1. CDR1 is SGHRS and CDR2 is YFSETQ in the germline V gene. The CDR3 contains 14 residues. The trim removed 0 bases at V and 6 bases at J, leaving 0 bases unmatched. CDR3 nucleotide sequence: TGCGCCAGCAGCTTGGGACAGGGTAATTCACCCCTCCACTTT. As protein: CASSLGQGNSPLHF.

CDR3 nucleotide sequence: TGTGCCAGCAGCTTATTCGGGGGTCCCTTCCATGGCTACACCTTC. It specifies CASSLFGGPFHGYTF. The rearrangement uses TRBV13 and TRBJ1-2, with a possible D match to TRBD1 (5 bases). This CDR3 comprises 15 residues. From germline, CDR1 is PRHDT and CDR2 FYEKMQ (reference sequence). V was pared by 2 bases and J by 6 bases, with 16 bases between.